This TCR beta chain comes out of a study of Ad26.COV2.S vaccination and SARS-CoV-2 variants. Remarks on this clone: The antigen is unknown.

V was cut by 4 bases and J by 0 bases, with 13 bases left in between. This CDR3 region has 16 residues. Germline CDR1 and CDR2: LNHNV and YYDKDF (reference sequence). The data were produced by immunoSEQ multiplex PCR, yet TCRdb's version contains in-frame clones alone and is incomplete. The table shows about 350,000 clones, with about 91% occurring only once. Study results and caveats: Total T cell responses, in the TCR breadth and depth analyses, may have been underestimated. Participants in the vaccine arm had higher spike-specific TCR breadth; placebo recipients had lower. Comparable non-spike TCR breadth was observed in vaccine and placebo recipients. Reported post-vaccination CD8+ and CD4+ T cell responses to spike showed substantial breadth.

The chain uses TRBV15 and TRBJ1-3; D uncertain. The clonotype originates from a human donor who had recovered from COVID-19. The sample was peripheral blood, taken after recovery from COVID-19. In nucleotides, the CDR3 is TGTGCCACCAGCATCCCGGGGAGAGACTCTGGAAACACCATATATTTT. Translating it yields CATSIPGRDSGNTIYF.